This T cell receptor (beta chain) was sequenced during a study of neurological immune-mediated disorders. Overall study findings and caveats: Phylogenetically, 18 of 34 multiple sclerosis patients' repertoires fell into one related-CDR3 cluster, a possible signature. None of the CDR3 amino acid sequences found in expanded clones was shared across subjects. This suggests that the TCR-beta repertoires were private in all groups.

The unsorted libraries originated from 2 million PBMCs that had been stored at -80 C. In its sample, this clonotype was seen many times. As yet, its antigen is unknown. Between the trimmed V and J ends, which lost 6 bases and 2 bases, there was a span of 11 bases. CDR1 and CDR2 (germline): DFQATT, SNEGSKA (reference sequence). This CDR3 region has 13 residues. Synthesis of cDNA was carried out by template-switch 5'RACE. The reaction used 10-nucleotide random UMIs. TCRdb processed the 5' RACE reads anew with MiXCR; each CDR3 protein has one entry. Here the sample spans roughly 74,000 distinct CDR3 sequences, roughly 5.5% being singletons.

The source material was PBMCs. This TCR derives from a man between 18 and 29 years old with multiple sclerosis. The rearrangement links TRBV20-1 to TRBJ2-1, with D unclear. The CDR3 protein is CSAGGQTYNEQFF. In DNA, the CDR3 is TGCAGTGCGGGCGGCCAAACCTACAATGAGCAGTTCTTC.